This is a list of T cell receptor beta chains from one sample in a study of naive and memory T cell subsets. TCRdb used MiXCR to reprocess the UMI-ligation and nested PCR reads, holding one entry per CDR3 protein. This table holds 130,000 to 150,000 distinct CDR3 sequences, about 15% found once. Sequencing was carried out using naive CD4+ T cells from blood. The receptors were gathered from a human donor in good health. The CDR3 runs from the conserved cysteine through the conserved F or W. D genes are given only for firm matches. A row's size may be missing; if present it is once, few, many or a size class.

clone_size: few
j_call: TRBJ2-5
d_call: -
v_call: TRBV11-2
cdr3_aa: CASSLESVARGTQYF
cdr3_nt: TGTGCCAGCAGCTTAGAGTCAGTCGCTCGGGGGACCCAGTACTTC

clone_size: few
j_call: TRBJ2-2
d_call: -
v_call: TRBV2
cdr3_aa: CASSEASRYTGELFF
cdr3_nt: TGTGCCAGCAGTGAAGCGAGCAGATACACCGGGGAGCTGTTTTTT

clone_size: -
j_call: TRBJ1-1
d_call: -
v_call: TRBV6-2/TRBV6-3
cdr3_aa: CASSYRGTNTEAFF
cdr3_nt: TGTGCCAGCAGTTACAGGGGAACGAACACTGAAGCTTTCTTT

clone_size: -
j_call: TRBJ2-1
d_call: -
v_call: TRBV5-1
cdr3_aa: CASSLDRLYNEQFF
cdr3_nt: TGCGCCAGCAGCTTGGACAGGTTATACAATGAGCAGTTCTTC

clone_size: -
j_call: TRBJ2-7
d_call: TRBD2
v_call: TRBV7-2
cdr3_aa: CASSLGAGESYEQYF
cdr3_nt: TGTGCCAGCAGCTTAGGGGCGGGAGAGTCCTACGAGCAGTACTTC

clone_size: few
j_call: TRBJ2-5
d_call: -
v_call: TRBV5-4
cdr3_aa: CASSKGFDSQETQYF
cdr3_nt: TGTGCCAGCAGCAAGGGATTCGACAGCCAAGAGACCCAGTACTTC

clone_size: many
j_call: TRBJ2-3
d_call: TRBD2
v_call: TRBV10-3
cdr3_aa: CAISENSREADTQYF
cdr3_nt: TGTGCCATCAGTGAGAATTCGCGGGAGGCAGATACGCAGTATTTT

clone_size: -
j_call: TRBJ1-2
d_call: -
v_call: TRBV10-3
cdr3_aa: CAISRQESYGYTF
cdr3_nt: TGTGCCATCAGCCGACAGGAGAGCTATGGCTACACCTTC

clone_size: -
j_call: TRBJ2-2
d_call: -
v_call: TRBV29-1
cdr3_aa: CSGGRTNTGELFF
cdr3_nt: TGCAGCGGAGGACGGACGAACACCGGGGAGCTGTTTTTT

clone_size: -
j_call: TRBJ2-7
d_call: -
v_call: TRBV12-3/TRBV12-4
cdr3_aa: CASSFYGVTYEQYF
cdr3_nt: TGTGCCAGCAGTTTTTATGGGGTGACCTACGAGCAGTACTTC

clone_size: many
j_call: TRBJ2-1
d_call: TRBD2
v_call: TRBV20-1
cdr3_aa: CSARQGSGRNEQFF
cdr3_nt: TGCAGTGCTAGACAGGGGAGCGGGAGGAATGAGCAGTTCTTC

clone_size: few
j_call: TRBJ2-3
d_call: -
v_call: TRBV29-1
cdr3_aa: CSVEEKDTQYF
cdr3_nt: TGCAGCGTTGAAGAAAAAGATACGCAGTATTTT